The following is a T cell receptor beta chain sequence with its context. Its antigen remains unknown. Those who donated were healthy bone marrow donors. The donors, nominally healthy at sampling, likely had unrecorded immune exposures. PCR used 60 Vbeta primers and 13 Jbeta primers. Libraries were prepared by immunoSEQ multiplex PCR; TCRdb keeps only in-frame clonotypes and omits some of them. Here the sample spans about 190,000 clones, 80% to 90% being singletons. The record originates from a study of cytomegalovirus exposure and HLA in healthy donors. Points from the study as a whole: About 90% or about 30% of the time was how often most TCR beta V segments were productive, according to an earlier analysis.

CDR1 is SGHTA, CDR2 FQGTGA, per germline. The length of the CDR3 is 13 residues. V was cut by 5 bases and J by 2 bases, with 8 bases left in between. The J gene is TRBJ2-3, the V gene TRBV7-3; no clear D gene. The sample was PBMCs. The receptor was derived from a woman aged 25 to 39 in good health and CMV-seronegative. The CDR3 DNA reads as TGTGCCAGCAGCCCCTCCCCCACAGATACGCAGTATTTT. Residues: CASSPSPTDTQYF.